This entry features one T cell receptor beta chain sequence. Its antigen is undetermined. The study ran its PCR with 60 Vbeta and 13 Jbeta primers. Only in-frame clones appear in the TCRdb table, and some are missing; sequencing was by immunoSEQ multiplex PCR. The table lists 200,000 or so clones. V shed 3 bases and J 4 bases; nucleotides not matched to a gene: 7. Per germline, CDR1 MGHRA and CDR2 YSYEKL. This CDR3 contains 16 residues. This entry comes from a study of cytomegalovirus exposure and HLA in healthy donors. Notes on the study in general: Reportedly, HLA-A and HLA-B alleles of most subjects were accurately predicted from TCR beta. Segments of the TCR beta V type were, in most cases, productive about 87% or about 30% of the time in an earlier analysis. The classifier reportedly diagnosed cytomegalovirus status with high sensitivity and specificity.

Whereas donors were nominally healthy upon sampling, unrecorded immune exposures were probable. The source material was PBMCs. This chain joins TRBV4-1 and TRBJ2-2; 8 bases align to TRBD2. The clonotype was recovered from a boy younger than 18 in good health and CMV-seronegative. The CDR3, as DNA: TGCGCCAGCAGCCAGGGGTACGGGGGGGCCACCGGGGAGCTGTTTTTT. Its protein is CASSQGYGGATGELFF.